This T cell receptor (beta chain) is from a study of blood T cell repertoires in COVID-19 (dated by TCRdb to 2020 to 2021). For the wider study: Samples covering the acute and convalescent phases of COVID-19 were provided by collaborators in the United States, Italy and Spain. Subjects who had been exposed to COVID-19, were actively infected with it, or had recovered from it provided the deeply sampled blood TCRbeta repertoires that made up the dataset. The samples were drawn from two sources: the first 160 participants of the ongoing ImmuneRACE study, and 1,200 or so subjects contributed by 6 global collaborators. The material from the prospective study consisted of cDNA or gDNA derived from T cells, B-cell-depleted T cells, or PBMCs. The sample metadata nearly always contained a de-identified subject ID, COVID-19 status, age in years and sex. Where available, HLA class I and class II types were taken from metadata supplied by the sample provider and were not determined by assay-based typing. The repertoires were released in a freely available public database meant as a resource for research on the immune response to SARS-CoV-2.

On the study overall, not on this receptor specifically: The quantity of clinical and demographic metadata differed by source and by participant and was supplied without curation.

About this clone: The clone's antigen remains unknown. Base qualities are not at hand, and no much larger clone is one base apart.

Reading the germline V gene gives CDR1 SNHLY and CDR2 FYNNEI. V gives up 5 bases and J gives up 7 bases, and the segment between their germline ends measures 17 bases. The cysteine opens and the phenylalanine closes a CDR3 of 14 amino acids. The sequence is cut down to CDR3 DNA, 42 bases in frame from base 1. One collaborating source in Seattle enrolled patients while the patients were actively infected and followed the patients over time throughout the course of disease. Collaborating institutions collected whole blood in K2EDTA tubes following their own protocols. For TCRbeta analysis, collaborators shipped samples as frozen whole blood, isolated PBMCs, or DNA extracted from either of those sample types. The immunoSEQ Assay, a bias-controlled multiplex PCR, was used to amplify TCRbeta CDR3 regions from genomic DNA. Turning to the authors' computational methods: The number of nucleated cells in each sample was estimated by amplification of reference gene primers within the assay. To quantify the absolute abundance of each unique TCRbeta CDR3 rearrangement, sequence reads were collapsed and filtered. Productive Simpson clonality was computed per sample as the square root of Simpson's diversity index over productive rearrangements. TCRdb's version of the immuneACCESS table is confined to in-frame rearrangements and falls short of the full clone set. An unresolved V gene accounts for under half of the shortfall where checked; the remainder is of unknown origin. V, J and clone size are taken as reported in that table, and D and trimming were inferred from the DNA itself. This sample holds under 250,000 clones; 80% to 90% were observed only once. Around a tenth of the sample goes to the ten largest clones.

The specimen sequenced was peripheral blood. The TCR was taken from a man aged 50-60 years with COVID-19, enrolled during active disease. Recombination joined TRBV2 with TRBJ1-2; TRBD1 is a weak D gene call, 5 bases matching. The CDR3 corresponds to CASSFTDEGVGYTF. The nucleotide sequence is given as TGTGCCAGCAGTTTCACAGACGAAGGGGTTGGCTACACCTTC.